These 9 T cell receptor beta chains came from one sample sequenced in a study of cytomegalovirus exposure and HLA in healthy donors. The repertoire was sequenced with immunoSEQ multiplex PCR; TCRdb's copy has only in-frame clones and lacks some. This table holds about 130,000 clones, roughly 87% found once. The sample taken for sequencing was PBMCs. These receptors were collected from a woman aged 18-29 years in good health and CMV-seropositive.

This clone occurred a few times. The V call is TRBV30, the J call TRBJ1-2; D might be TRBD1 (6 bases). Trimming stripped 2 bases from V and 2 bases from J, with 15 bases between. The CDR3 is made up of 15 amino acids. Germline V gene data show CDR1 as GTSNPN and CDR2 as SVGIG (reference sequence). CDR3 loop: CAWSPGTSRNYGYTF. In DNA form, the CDR3 reads TGTGCCTGGAGTCCCGGGACATCGAGAAACTATGGCTACACCTTC. Using reference TRBV30 and TRBJ1-2 for the parts outside the CDR3, the full variable domain is SQTIHQWPATLVQPVGSPLSLECTVEGTSNPNLYWYRQAAGRGLQLLFYSVGIGQISSEVPQNLSASRPQDRQFILSSKKLLLSDSGFYLCAWSPGTSRNYGYTFGSGTRLTVV.

The rearrangement joins TRBV2 to TRBJ1-1, with 7 bases fitting TRBD1. CDR1 and CDR2 from the germline V gene are SNHLY and FYNNEI. This CDR3 has 14 amino acids. With 5 bases clipped from V and 2 bases from J, the junction kept 5 bases outside the gene matches. CDR3 region: CASSWDRGNTEAFF. In DNA form, the CDR3 reads TGTGCCAGCAGTTGGGACAGAGGCAACACTGAAGCTTTCTTT.

The CDR3 is CASDLGEGAYNEQFF. CDR3 DNA sequence: TGTGCCAGCGATCTAGGGGAAGGTGCCTACAATGAGCAGTTCTTC. The V and J genes are TRBV5-4 and TRBJ2-1; tentatively, D is TRBD1 (5 bases). The germline gives CDR1 SGHNT, CDR2 YYREEE (reference sequence). V shed 7 bases and J shed 2 bases, with 16 bases lying between them. The CDR3 length is 15 residues.

As to this clone: One end of the junction fails to match germline, which may point to a read error. V usage is TRBV30 and J usage is TRBJ1-2; no definite D call. The CDR3 covers 11 residues. Germline values: CDR1 GTSNPN, CDR2 SVGIG (reference sequence). In DNA, the CDR3 is TGCGTTGCGGGAAGCAAATATGGCTACACCTTC. Its protein is CVAGSKYGYTF.

The chain is built from TRBV18 and TRBJ1-1; D not resolved. CDR1 and CDR2 (germline): KGHSH, LQKENI. V was shortened by 2 bases and J by 1 base, with 5 bases between the two germline ends. This CDR3 contains 13 residues. The CDR3 sequence is CASSPSKNTEAFF. The CDR3 DNA follows: TGTGCCAGCTCACCAAGCAAGAACACTGAAGCTTTCTTT.

This clone was seen only once. The CDR3 DNA is TGTGCCAGCAGTCCCGGGACAGCGCGCGGCTACACCTTC. Translated, it gives CASSPGTARGYTF. The chain joins TRBV28 to TRBJ1-2; 7 bases fit TRBD1. CDR3 length equals 13 residues. J was trimmed by 8 bases and V by 5 bases; bases with no gene match: 8. Germline CDR1 and CDR2: MDHEN and SYDVKM.

The chain carries TRBV28 and TRBJ1-2; 7 nucleotides line up with TRBD1. Trimming at V came to 4 bases and at J to 7 bases, leaving 6 bases not matched to a gene. The germline V gene encodes CDR1 MDHEN and CDR2 SYDVKM. CDR3 length equals 13 residues. The CDR3 loop reads CASSWRQGVGYTF. The CDR3 nucleotides are TGTGCCAGCAGTTGGAGACAGGGCGTTGGCTACACCTTC.

The J gene is TRBJ2-5, the V gene TRBV1; TRBD1 is the table's D call, not checked against the DNA. TRBV1 is shown as a pseudogene. The CDR3 loop spans 17 amino acids. The chain's CDR3 is CTSSQARPARGEETQYF. CDR3 DNA: TGCACCAGCAGCCAAGCTCGACCGGCCAGGGGAGAAGAGACCCAGTACTTC.

This clone showed up just once. V and J are TRBV19 and TRBJ2-1; a possible D gene is TRBD2 (6 bases). The CDR3 runs 13 residues. V was cut by 5 bases and J by 8 bases, with 13 bases left in between. Germline lookup yields CDR1 LNHDA and CDR2 SQIVND (reference sequence). This CDR3 reads CASSGGTHDEQFF. In DNA, the CDR3 is TGTGCCAGTAGTGGAGGGACTCATGATGAGCAGTTCTTC.